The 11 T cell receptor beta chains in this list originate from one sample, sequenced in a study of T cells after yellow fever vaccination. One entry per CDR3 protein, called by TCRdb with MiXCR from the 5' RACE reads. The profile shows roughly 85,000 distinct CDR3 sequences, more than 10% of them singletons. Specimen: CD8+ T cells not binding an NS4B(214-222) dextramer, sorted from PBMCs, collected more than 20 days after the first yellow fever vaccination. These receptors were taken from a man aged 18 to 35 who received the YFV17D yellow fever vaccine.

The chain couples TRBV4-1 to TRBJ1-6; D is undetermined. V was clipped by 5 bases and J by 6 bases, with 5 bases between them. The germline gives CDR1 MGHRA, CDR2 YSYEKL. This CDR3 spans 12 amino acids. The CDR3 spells CASSTFNSPLHF. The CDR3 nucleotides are TGCGCCAGCAGCACATTTAATTCACCCCTCCACTTT.

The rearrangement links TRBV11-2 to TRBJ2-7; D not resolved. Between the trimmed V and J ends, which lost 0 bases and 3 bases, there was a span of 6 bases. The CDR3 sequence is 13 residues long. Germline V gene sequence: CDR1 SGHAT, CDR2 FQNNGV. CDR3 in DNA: TGTGCCAGCAGCTTAGAGATAATCTACGAGCAGTACTTC. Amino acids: CASSLEIIYEQYF. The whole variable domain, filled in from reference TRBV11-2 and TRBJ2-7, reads EAGVAQSPRYKIIEKRQSVAFWCNPISGHATLYWYQQILGQGPKLLIQFQNNGVVDDSQLPKDRFSAERLKGVDSTLKIQPAKLEDSAVYLCASSLEIIYEQYFGPGTRLTVT.

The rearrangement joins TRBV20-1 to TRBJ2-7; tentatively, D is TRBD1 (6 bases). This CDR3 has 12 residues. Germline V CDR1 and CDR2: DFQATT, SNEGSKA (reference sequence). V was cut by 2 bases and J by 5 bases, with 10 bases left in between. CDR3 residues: CSARLGQHEQYV. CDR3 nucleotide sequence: TGCAGTGCTAGACTCGGACAGCACGAGCAGTACGTC.

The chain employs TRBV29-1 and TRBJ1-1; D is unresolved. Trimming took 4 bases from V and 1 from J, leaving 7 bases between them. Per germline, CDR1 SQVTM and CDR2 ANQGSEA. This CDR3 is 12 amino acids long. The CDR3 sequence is CSVGEGNTEAFF. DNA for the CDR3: TGCAGCGTTGGGGAGGGGAACACTGAAGCTTTCTTT.

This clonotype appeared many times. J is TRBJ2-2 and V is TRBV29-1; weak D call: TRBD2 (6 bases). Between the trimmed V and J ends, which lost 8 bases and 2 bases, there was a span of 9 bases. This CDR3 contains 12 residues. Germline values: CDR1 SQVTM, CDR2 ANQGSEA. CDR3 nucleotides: TGCAGCACAGCGGGCAACACCGGGGAGCTGTTTTTT. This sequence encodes CSTAGNTGELFF.

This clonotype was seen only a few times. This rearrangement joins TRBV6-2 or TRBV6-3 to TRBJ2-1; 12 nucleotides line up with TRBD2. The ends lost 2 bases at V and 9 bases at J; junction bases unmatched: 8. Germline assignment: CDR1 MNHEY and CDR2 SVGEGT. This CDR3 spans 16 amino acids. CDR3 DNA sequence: TGTGCCAGCAGTTACCTAGCGGGGGGGCCGTACGTTGAGCAGTTCTTC. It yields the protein CASSYLAGGPYVEQFF.

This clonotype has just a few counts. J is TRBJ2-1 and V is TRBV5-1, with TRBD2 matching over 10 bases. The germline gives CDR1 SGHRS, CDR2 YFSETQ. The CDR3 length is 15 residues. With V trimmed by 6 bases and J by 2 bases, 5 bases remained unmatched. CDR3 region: CASTLSGGAYNEQFF. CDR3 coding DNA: TGCGCCAGCACTCTAAGCGGGGGGGCCTACAATGAGCAGTTCTTC.

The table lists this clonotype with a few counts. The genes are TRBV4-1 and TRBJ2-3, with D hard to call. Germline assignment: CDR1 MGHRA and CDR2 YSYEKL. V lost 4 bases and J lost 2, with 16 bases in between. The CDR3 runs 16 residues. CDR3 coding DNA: TGCGCCAGCAGCCCCTCCTCTGGAGTTAACACAGATACGCAGTATTTT. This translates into CASSPSSGVNTDTQYF.

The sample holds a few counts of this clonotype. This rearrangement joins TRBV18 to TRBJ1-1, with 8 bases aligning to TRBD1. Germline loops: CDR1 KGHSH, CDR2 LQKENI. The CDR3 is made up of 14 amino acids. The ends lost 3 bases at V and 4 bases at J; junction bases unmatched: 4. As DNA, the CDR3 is TGTGCCAGCTCACCGCGGACAGGGATCACTGAAGCTTTCTTT. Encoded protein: CASSPRTGITEAFF.

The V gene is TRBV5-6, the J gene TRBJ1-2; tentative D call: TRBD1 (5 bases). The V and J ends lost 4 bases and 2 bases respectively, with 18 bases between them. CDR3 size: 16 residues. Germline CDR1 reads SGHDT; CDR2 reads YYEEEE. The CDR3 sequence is CASSPPGQALNYGYTF. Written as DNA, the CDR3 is TGTGCCAGCAGCCCTCCGGGGCAAGCCCTGAACTATGGCTACACCTTC.

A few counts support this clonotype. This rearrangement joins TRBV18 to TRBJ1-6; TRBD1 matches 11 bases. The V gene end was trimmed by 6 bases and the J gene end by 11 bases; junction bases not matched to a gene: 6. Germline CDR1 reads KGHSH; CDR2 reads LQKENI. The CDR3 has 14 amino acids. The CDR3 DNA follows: TGTGCCAGCTCCCGCCGGGACAGGGGGGCACCCCTCCACTTT. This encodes CASSRRDRGAPLHF.